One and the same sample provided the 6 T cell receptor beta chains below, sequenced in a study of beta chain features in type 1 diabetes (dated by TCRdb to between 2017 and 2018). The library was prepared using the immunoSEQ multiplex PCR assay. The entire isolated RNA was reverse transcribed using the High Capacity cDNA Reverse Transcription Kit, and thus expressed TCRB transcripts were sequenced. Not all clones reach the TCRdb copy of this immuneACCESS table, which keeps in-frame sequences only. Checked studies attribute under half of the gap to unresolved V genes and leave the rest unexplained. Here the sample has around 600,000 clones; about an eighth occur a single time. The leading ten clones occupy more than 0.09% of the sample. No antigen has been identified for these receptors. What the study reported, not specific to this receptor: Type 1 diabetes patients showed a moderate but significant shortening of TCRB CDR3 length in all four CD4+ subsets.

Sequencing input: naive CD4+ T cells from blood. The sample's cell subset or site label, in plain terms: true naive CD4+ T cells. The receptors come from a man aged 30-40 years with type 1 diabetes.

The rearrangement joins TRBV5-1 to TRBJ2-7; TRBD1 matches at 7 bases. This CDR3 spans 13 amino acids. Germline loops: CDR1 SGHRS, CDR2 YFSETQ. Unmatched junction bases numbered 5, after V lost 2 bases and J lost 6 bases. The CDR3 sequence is CASSLQGLGEQYF. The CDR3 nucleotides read TGCGCCAGCAGCTTACAGGGGCTGGGCGAGCAGTACTTC.

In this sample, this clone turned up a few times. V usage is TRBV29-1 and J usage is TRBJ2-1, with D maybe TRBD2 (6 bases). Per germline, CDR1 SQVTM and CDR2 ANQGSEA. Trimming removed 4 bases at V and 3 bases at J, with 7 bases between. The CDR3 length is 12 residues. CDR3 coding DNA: TGCAGCGTTGGGGGACTCTACAATGAGCAGTTCTTC. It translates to CSVGGLYNEQFF.

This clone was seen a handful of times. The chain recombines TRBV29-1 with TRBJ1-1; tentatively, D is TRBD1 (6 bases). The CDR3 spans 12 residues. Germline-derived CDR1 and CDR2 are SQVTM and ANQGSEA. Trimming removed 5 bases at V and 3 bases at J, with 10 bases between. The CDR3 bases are TGCAGCGTTCAGGGGCTCCACACTGAAGCTTTCTTT. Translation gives CSVQGLHTEAFF.

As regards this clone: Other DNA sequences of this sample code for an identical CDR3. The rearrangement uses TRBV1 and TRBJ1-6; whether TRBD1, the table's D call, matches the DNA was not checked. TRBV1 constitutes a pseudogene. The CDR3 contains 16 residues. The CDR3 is CTSSQEPGSYNSPLHF. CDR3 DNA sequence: TGCACCAGCAGCCAAGAACCTGGCAGTTATAATTCACCCCTCCACTTT.

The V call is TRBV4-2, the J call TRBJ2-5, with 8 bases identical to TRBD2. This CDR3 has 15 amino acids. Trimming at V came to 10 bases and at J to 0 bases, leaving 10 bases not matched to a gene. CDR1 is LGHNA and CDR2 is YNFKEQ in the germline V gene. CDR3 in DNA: TGTGCCACCTCTCCCGGGGGGGCGTACCAAGAGACCCAGTACTTC. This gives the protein CATSPGGAYQETQYF.

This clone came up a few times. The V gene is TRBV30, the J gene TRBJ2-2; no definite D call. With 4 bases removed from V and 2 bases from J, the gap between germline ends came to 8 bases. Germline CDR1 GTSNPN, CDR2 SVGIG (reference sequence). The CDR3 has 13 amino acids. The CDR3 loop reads CAWTSDNTGELFF. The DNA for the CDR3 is TGTGCCTGGACTTCAGATAACACCGGGGAGCTGTTTTTT.